The 24 T cell receptor beta chains below were found in one sample sequenced in a study of Graves' ophthalmopathy and Graves' hyperthyroidism. Using RNA transcripts, the TCR beta CDR3 regions were amplified. HTBI primers primed a first-round RT-PCR, and a second-round multiplex PCR followed. TCRdb analysed the multiplex PCR reads with MiXCR anew, one entry per CDR3 protein. Of about half a million distinct CDR3 sequences listed, 14% are singletons. Sequenced input: blood. These receptors came from a woman under 40 with Graves' ophthalmopathy.

In its sample, this clonotype was seen a few times. This chain joins TRBV30 and TRBJ1-5; 7 bases map to TRBD1. Germline CDR1 and CDR2: GTSNPN and SVGIG (reference sequence). V gave up 3 bases and J gave up 6 bases; unmatched junction bases: 11. The CDR3 runs to 15 residues. The CDR3 bases are TGTGCCTGGAGGGCCCAGGGGGGCGCGGGTCAGCCCCAGCATTTT. This sequence encodes CAWRAQGGAGQPQHF.

The sample holds many counts of this clonotype. This chain links TRBV20-1 with TRBJ2-7, with 7 bases lining up with TRBD2. V shed 6 bases and J 3 bases; nucleotides not matched to a gene: 8. The CDR3 runs to 13 residues. The germline gives CDR1 DFQATT, CDR2 SNEGSKA (reference sequence). The CDR3, as DNA: TGCAGTGCACCGCGCGGGAGTGTCTACGAGCAGTACTTC. This gives the protein CSAPRGSVYEQYF.

This clonotype was counted at least ten times. The rearrangement uses TRBV6-5 and TRBJ1-1, with no clear D. Germline lookup yields CDR1 MNHEY and CDR2 SVGAGI. The V end was cut by 2 bases, the J end by 8 bases, with 6 bases between. The CDR3 contains 11 residues. CDR3 loop: CASSYGAEAFF. In DNA form, the CDR3 reads TGTGCCAGCAGTTACGGTGCGGAAGCTTTCTTT.

This clonotype was seen a few times. The rearrangement uses TRBV25-1 and TRBJ1-4; the D gene is possibly TRBD1 (5 bases). The V end was cut by 4 bases, the J end by 2 bases, with 14 bases between. In germline, CDR1 is MGHDK, CDR2 SYGVNS. The CDR3 has 16 residues. The DNA for the CDR3 is TGTGCCAGCAGTGGACCTCCGGGACCGACTAATGAAAAACTGTTTTTT. Translating it yields CASSGPPGPTNEKLFF.

In its sample, this clonotype was seen many times. The V gene is TRBV12-3 or TRBV12-4, the J gene TRBJ1-1; 7 bases align to TRBD1. CDR3 length: 15 amino acids. V lost 6 bases, J lost 1 base, and 8 bases stayed unmatched. The CDR3 DNA follows: TGTGCCAGCAGGACAGGGTCTAGCCCGAACACTGAAGCTTTCTTT. Its protein is CASRTGSSPNTEAFF.

The gene calls are TRBV29-1 and TRBJ1-1; tentatively, D is TRBD1 (6 bases). The CDR3 has 13 amino acids. The germline V and J ends were trimmed by 4 bases and 5 bases, with 14 bases remaining between them. Germline CDR1 reads SQVTM; CDR2 reads ANQGSEA. CDR3 nucleotides: TGCAGCGTTGGGGGGGACAAGGGGACTGAAGCTTTCTTT. Its translation: CSVGGDKGTEAFF.

A few counts support this clonotype. The chain combines TRBV30 with TRBJ2-7; tentative D call: TRBD1 (5 bases). Germline V gene lookup returns CDR1 GTSNPN and CDR2 SVGIG (reference sequence). The CDR3 consists of 11 residues. V lost 2 bases to trimming and J lost 10 bases, with 12 bases between them. The CDR3 sequence is CAWSTRVGQYF. CDR3 in DNA: TGTGCCTGGAGTACCAGGGTGGGACAGTACTTC.

A few counts support this clonotype. One end of the junction does not line up with germline, which may come from a read error. The chain combines TRBV12-3 or TRBV12-4 with TRBJ1-6; D possibly corresponds to TRBD1 (6 bases). The CDR3 has 15 amino acids. The CDR3 DNA is TGTACCAGCACCTTCAGGGGCTCCTATAATTCACCCCTCCACTTT. It translates to CTSTFRGSYNSPLHF.

This clonotype was seen repeatedly, ten times or more. The rearrangement joins TRBV28 to TRBJ1-2, with D perhaps matching TRBD1 (5 bases). Trimming left V 1 base short and J 2 bases short, with 8 bases between. The CDR3 consists of 14 residues. The germline V gene has CDR1 MDHEN and CDR2 SYDVKM. CDR3 residues: CASSLSGRNYGYTF. The CDR3 DNA reads as TGTGCCAGCAGTTTATCAGGGAGGAACTATGGCTACACCTTC.

Worth noting for this clonotype: Since a much larger clone is just one base distant, this may be a read error. For the CDR3, the DNA is TGCAGTGCTCCAACTAGCGGCCAAGAGACCCAGTACTTC. The encoded protein is CSAPTSGQETQYF. The V gene is TRBV20-1, the J gene TRBJ2-5; 8 nucleotides line up with TRBD2. CDR1 DFQATT and CDR2 SNEGSKA come from the germline V gene (reference sequence). The CDR3 length is 13 residues. Germline trimming cut 5 bases from V and 1 base from J; bases unmatched to any gene: 3.

This clonotype was recorded many times. The chain joins TRBV12-3 or TRBV12-4 to TRBJ1-2; TRBD1 matches at 8 bases. CDR3 length: 13 amino acids. V lost 6 bases and J lost 8; bases outside the gene matches: 8. The CDR3 protein is CASRLTGVEGYTF. CDR3 nucleotide sequence: TGTGCCAGCAGACTGACAGGGGTGGAGGGCTACACCTTC.

This clonotype has a count of ten or more. The chain has TRBV30 and TRBJ2-5; D is undetermined. Trimming removed 0 bases at V and 1 base at J, with 9 bases between. CDR3 length: 14 residues. Germline CDR1 GTSNPN, CDR2 SVGIG (reference sequence). CDR3 bases: TGTGCCTGGAGTGTACTGGGCGTCCAAGAGACCCAGTACTTC. Its protein is CAWSVLGVQETQYF. The full variable domain, completed using reference TRBV30 and TRBJ2-5, is SQTIHQWPATLVQPVGSPLSLECTVEGTSNPNLYWYRQAAGRGLQLLFYSVGIGQISSEVPQNLSASRPQDRQFILSSKKLLLSDSGFYLCAWSVLGVQETQYFGPGTRLLVL.

This clonotype was observed many times. This sequence joins TRBV15 and TRBJ2-7; TRBD1 matches 8 bases. Germline V gives CDR1 LNHNV, CDR2 YYDKDF (reference sequence). The V gene end was trimmed by 2 bases and the J gene end by 2 bases; junction bases not matched to a gene: 2. The CDR3 is made up of 14 amino acids. CDR3 bases: TGTGCCACCAGCAGACCGGACAGGGCCTACGAGCAGTACTTC. Translated, it gives CATSRPDRAYEQYF.

This clonotype was picked up many times. The V gene is TRBV9, the J gene TRBJ2-5; perhaps TRBD1 as D (6 bases). The ends were cut back, 4 bases at V and 5 bases at J, with 18 bases in the middle. The V gene's germline CDR1 is SGDLS and CDR2 YYNGEE. This CDR3 is 15 amino acids long. CDR3 DNA sequence: TGTGCCAGCAGCAAGAGGGGGACACCAGACGAGACCCAGTACTTC. It is translated as CASSKRGTPDETQYF. Variable domain in full (rest from reference TRBV9 and TRBJ2-5): DSGVTQTPKHLITATGQRVTLRCSPRSGDLSVYWYQQSLDQGLQFLIQYYNGEERAKGNILERFSAQQFPDLHSELNLSSLELGDSALYFCASSKRGTPDETQYFGPGTRLLVL.

This clonotype was recorded a few times. The gene calls are TRBV11-2 and TRBJ1-1; unclear D gene. This CDR3 is 14 amino acids long. CDR1 is SGHAT, CDR2 FQNNGV, per germline. V gave up 3 bases and J gave up 4 bases, with 12 bases separating them. The CDR3 coding sequence is TGTGCCAGCAGCTTTGTATCGGGCATCACTGAAGCTTTCTTT. Translating gives CASSFVSGITEAFF. The whole variable domain, remainder taken from reference TRBV11-2 and TRBJ1-1, is EAGVAQSPRYKIIEKRQSVAFWCNPISGHATLYWYQQILGQGPKLLIQFQNNGVVDDSQLPKDRFSAERLKGVDSTLKIQPAKLEDSAVYLCASSFVSGITEAFFGQGTRLTVV.

This clonotype was seen at least ten times. This chain's CDR3 is CASSSRRSSYEQYF. The CDR3, as DNA: TGTGCCAGCAGTTCCAGGAGAAGCTCCTACGAGCAGTACTTC. J is TRBJ2-7 and V is TRBV27; D ambiguous. The CDR3 spans 14 residues. Trimming took 4 bases from V and 0 from J, leaving 10 bases between them. The germline V gene encodes CDR1 MNHEY and CDR2 SMNVEV (reference sequence).

There are many counts of this clonotype. DNA for the CDR3: TGTGCCAGCAGTTACCGACCTTTCTACGAGCAGTACTTC. Protein sequence: CASSYRPFYEQYF. The J gene is TRBJ2-7, the V gene TRBV6-5; D is uncertain. The CDR3 runs to 13 residues. CDR1 is MNHEY and CDR2 is SVGAGI in the germline V gene. Trimming pared 2 bases from V and 3 bases from J, leaving 8 bases between.

The chain recombines TRBV11-1 with TRBJ2-5; D is unresolved. V lost 2 bases and J 2 bases, leaving 12 bases between the germline ends. CDR3 length equals 15 residues. The germline V gene has CDR1 SGHAT and CDR2 FQDESV (reference sequence). CDR3 nucleotide sequence: TGTGCCAGCAGCTTAACCCCCACGCTACAAGAGACCCAGTACTTC. Its protein is CASSLTPTLQETQYF.

V and J are TRBV28 and TRBJ2-5; TRBD1 matches 7 bases. The length of the CDR3 is 15 residues. The junction had 6 bases not matched to a gene; V was cut back by 5 bases and J by 0 bases. Germline values: CDR1 MDHEN, CDR2 SYDVKM. The DNA of the CDR3 is TGTGCCAGCAGTGACGACAGGGAGTACCAAGAGACCCAGTACTTC. This sequence encodes CASSDDREYQETQYF.

This clonotype occurred many times. V usage is TRBV27 and J usage is TRBJ2-7, with D tentatively TRBD2 (5 bases). Germline CDR1 reads MNHEY; CDR2 reads SMNVEV (reference sequence). The CDR3 totals 13 residues. Trimming took 5 bases from V and 4 from J, leaving 12 bases between them. Here the CDR3 DNA reads TGTGCCAGCAGTCCCGGAAGGAGGTACGAGCAGTACTTC. This codes for CASSPGRRYEQYF.

The V call is TRBV29-1, the J call TRBJ2-5; D is possibly TRBD1 (6 bases). The CDR3 is 11 amino acids. The germline V gene has CDR1 SQVTM and CDR2 ANQGSEA. The CDR3 sequence: CSVTTGSEAYF. The CDR3 DNA reads as TGCAGTGTTACAACAGGGTCGGAGGCCTACTTC.

This clonotype came up a few times. A much larger clone is a single base away; this may be a read error. This chain uses TRBV12-3 or TRBV12-4 with TRBJ2-7, with D perhaps being TRBD1 or TRBD2 (5 bases each). V lost 6 bases to trimming and J lost 2 bases, with 17 bases between them. The CDR3 consists of 15 residues. CDR3 sequence reads: CASSSGIRAPYEQYF. The CDR3 DNA sequence: TGTGCCAGCAGCTCCGGGATCAGGGCCCCCTACGAGCAGTACTTC.

On this clonotype itself: A much larger clonotype is one base distant, so this may be a read error. J is TRBJ1-6 and V is TRBV7-2; TRBD1 might be the D (5 bases). CDR3 size: 13 residues. Per germline, CDR1 SGHTA and CDR2 FQGNSA. The CDR3 DNA reads TGTGCCAGCAGCCCTCAGGGACGGTCACCCCTCCGCTTT. Translating gives CASSPQGRSPLRF.

About this clonotype itself: The conserved phenylalanine or tryptophan normally closing the CDR3 is absent here, so this likely arose from a read error. The limits of the CDR3 on the DNA are not certain, so only TCRdb's listed CDR3 is given. V and J are TRBV12-5 and TRBJ2-5; TRBD2 is taken as the D call from the table, unchecked against the DNA. The germline gives CDR1 LGHNT, CDR2 FRNRAP. The length of the CDR3 is 17 amino acids, counting both ends. CDR3 protein: CASGLLPPGKRASRAKY.